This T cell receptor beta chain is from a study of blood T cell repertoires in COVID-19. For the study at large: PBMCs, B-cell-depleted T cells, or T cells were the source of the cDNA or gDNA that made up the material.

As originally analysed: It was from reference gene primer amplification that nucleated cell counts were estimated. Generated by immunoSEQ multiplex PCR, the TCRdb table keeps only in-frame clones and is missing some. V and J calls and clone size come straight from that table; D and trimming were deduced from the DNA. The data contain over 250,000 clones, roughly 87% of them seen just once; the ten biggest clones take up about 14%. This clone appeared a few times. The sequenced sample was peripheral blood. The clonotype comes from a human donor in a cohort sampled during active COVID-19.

The CDR3 protein is CASSRTSNEQFF. The CDR3 nucleotides are TGCGCCAGCAGCCGAACGAGCAATGAGCAGTTCTTC. This chain joins TRBV10-2 and TRBJ2-1, with D uncertain. This CDR3 comprises 12 residues. Germline CDR1 reads WSHSY; CDR2 reads SAAADI. Trimming pared 6 bases from V and 6 bases from J, leaving 9 bases between.